Shown below are 5 T cell receptor beta chains from a single sample sequenced in a study of blood T cell repertoires in COVID-19. Assay used: immunoSEQ multiplex PCR; TCRdb lists only in-frame clones, some missing. The top ten hold about a tenth of the sample, which has 70,000 or so clones, under 95% seen once. The specimen sequenced was peripheral blood. All receptors derive from a human donor in a cohort sampled during active COVID-19.

The gene calls are TRBV5-5 and TRBJ2-7; D gene unclear. Germline V lookup: CDR1 SGHKS, CDR2 YYEKEE (reference sequence). The CDR3 is 15 amino acids. The V gene lost 3 bases and the J gene lost 5 bases, with 18 bases spanning the gap. CDR3 sequence (DNA): TGTGCCAGCAGCTACAATCCGGGTCGCGTCGACGAGCAGTACTTC. Translation gives CASSYNPGRVDEQYF.

The chain recombines TRBV28 with TRBJ2-5; D might be TRBD2 (7 bases). Looked up from germline, CDR1 is MDHEN and CDR2 is SYDVKM. This CDR3 spans 13 amino acids. V was trimmed by 4 bases and J by 5 bases, leaving 11 bases between them. CDR3 loop: CASSSGGVETQYF. Written as DNA, the CDR3 is TGTGCCAGCAGTTCGGGGGGCGTCGAGACCCAGTACTTC.

The chain employs TRBV7-2 and TRBJ2-7, with D possibly TRBD2 on 5 matching bases. The germline gives CDR1 SGHTA, CDR2 FQGNSA. This CDR3 is built from 16 residues. Trimming cost V 5 bases and J 3 bases, with 20 bases left between them. CDR3: CASSLTGNGLIYEQYF. In DNA, the CDR3 is TGTGCCAGCAGCCTGACGGGGAACGGATTGATCTACGAGCAGTACTTC. The variable domain in full, with the rest retrieved from reference TRBV7-2 and TRBJ2-7, is GAGVSQSPSNKVTEKGKDVELRCDPISGHTALYWYRQSLGQGLEFLIYFQGNSAPDKSGLPSDRFSAERTGGSVSTLTIQRTQQEDSAVYLCASSLTGNGLIYEQYFGPGTRLTVT.

The J gene is TRBJ2-3, the V gene TRBV18, with 10 bases identical to TRBD1. The length of the CDR3 is 15 residues. Germline-derived CDR1 and CDR2 are KGHSH and LQKENI. The V and J ends lost 1 base and 3 bases, in that order; junction bases with no gene match: 1. CDR3 amino acids: CASSPRTGGTDTQYF. For the CDR3, the DNA is TGTGCCAGCTCACCACGGACAGGGGGTACAGATACGCAGTATTTT.

The rearrangement links TRBV5-1 to TRBJ1-1; 8 bases line up with TRBD1. Germline V gene lookup returns CDR1 SGHRS and CDR2 YFSETQ. The CDR3 loop spans 15 amino acids. Unmatched junction bases numbered 2, after V lost 0 bases and J lost 1 base. The CDR3 DNA reads as TGCGCCAGCAGCTTGGACGGACAGGGGAACACTGAAGCTTTCTTT. Translating gives CASSLDGQGNTEAFF. Together with reference TRBV5-1 and TRBJ1-1, the CDR3 gives the full variable domain: KAGVTQTPRYLIKTRGQQVTLSCSPISGHRSVSWYQQTPGQGLQFLFEYFSETQRNKGNFPGRFSGRQFSNSRSEMNVSTLELGDSALYLCASSLDGQGNTEAFFGQGTRLTVV.